What follows are 8 T cell receptor beta chains derived from one specimen sequenced in a study of cytomegalovirus exposure and HLA in healthy donors. The PCR had 60 Vbeta and 13 Jbeta primers. Only in-frame clones appear in the TCRdb table, and some are missing; sequencing was by immunoSEQ multiplex PCR. Of about 240,000 clones in the sample, about 80% are singletons; the top ten hold around 8.3%. Sequencing was done on a sample of PBMCs. Receptors originate from a woman aged 55-70 years in good health and CMV-seropositive.

The chain joins TRBV27 to TRBJ2-5; a possible D gene is TRBD2 (7 bases). With 1 base removed from V and 5 bases from J, the gap between germline ends came to 14 bases. Germline V gives CDR1 MNHEY, CDR2 SMNVEV (reference sequence). The CDR3 extends over 15 amino acids. The CDR3 protein is CASSLWGGALETQYF. The CDR3 DNA sequence: TGTGCCAGCAGTTTATGGGGGGGCGCGTTGGAGACCCAGTACTTC.

The CDR3 loop is CSASGREEQFF. CDR3 DNA: TGCAGTGCTAGTGGCCGGGAAGAGCAGTTCTTC. V usage is TRBV20-1 and J usage is TRBJ2-1, with D possibly matching TRBD2 (5 bases). With 3 bases removed from V and 10 bases from J, the gap between germline ends came to 10 bases. Germline V CDR1 and CDR2: DFQATT, SNEGSKA (reference sequence). The CDR3 spans 11 residues.

The sample holds a few counts of this clone. The J gene is TRBJ1-5, the V gene TRBV7-9; weak D call: TRBD1 (5 bases). V was trimmed by 4 bases and J by 7 bases, leaving 11 bases between them. The CDR3 is 13 amino acids. Germline V gene data show CDR1 as SEHNR and CDR2 as FQNEAQ (reference sequence). CDR3 DNA: TGTGCCAGCAGCTCATCGGGGGACCAGCCCCAGCATTTT. Translating gives CASSSSGDQPQHF.

On this clone itself: Other nucleotide sequences from this sample produce the same CDR3. V is TRBV2 and J is TRBJ1-4, with 8 bases identical to TRBD1. The V segment lost 6 bases and the J segment 7 bases; nucleotides outside the gene matches: 7. This CDR3 comprises 14 residues. CDR1 SNHLY and CDR2 FYNNEI come from the germline V gene. In DNA, the CDR3 is TGTGCCAGCAGGGACAGGGTAGGAAGTGAAAAACTGTTTTTT. Amino acid sequence: CASRDRVGSEKLFF.

This chain uses TRBV5-1 with TRBJ2-4; D is unresolved. V shed 2 bases and J shed 0 bases, with 9 bases lying between them. CDR1 and CDR2 from the germline V gene are SGHRS and YFSETQ. The CDR3 extends over 15 amino acids. CDR3 in DNA: TGCGCCAGCAGCTTTGGTCCAGTAGCCAAAAACATTCAGTACTTC. Residues: CASSFGPVAKNIQYF.

This clone was found a few times. The chain joins TRBV30 to TRBJ1-2, with 7 bases lining up with TRBD1. Germline-derived CDR1 and CDR2 are GTSNPN and SVGIG (reference sequence). Losses at the gene ends were 4 bases for V and 7 bases for J; bases not matched to a gene: 9. The CDR3 runs 13 residues. In DNA form, the CDR3 reads TGTGCCTGGACCCCTGACAGGGTGGGTGGCTACACCTTC. It translates to CAWTPDRVGGYTF. The variable domain in full, completed from reference TRBV30 and TRBJ1-2, reads SQTIHQWPATLVQPVGSPLSLECTVEGTSNPNLYWYRQAAGRGLQLLFYSVGIGQISSEVPQNLSASRPQDRQFILSSKKLLLSDSGFYLCAWTPDRVGGYTFGSGTRLTVV.

The table lists this clone with a few counts. This chain uses TRBV11-2 with TRBJ2-5, with D unresolved. The CDR3 extends over 12 amino acids. Trimming removed 1 base from V and 6 bases from J, with 6 bases in between. Germline V CDR1 and CDR2: SGHAT, FQNNGV. The CDR3 sequence: CASSLATQTQYF. CDR3 DNA sequence: TGTGCCAGCAGCTTAGCTACGCAGACCCAGTACTTC.

V and J are TRBV5-1 and TRBJ2-3; perhaps TRBD2 as D (6 bases). CDR3 length equals 15 residues. The V end lost 5 bases, the J end lost 1 base, and 14 bases lay between the germline ends. Per germline, CDR1 SGHRS and CDR2 YFSETQ. The CDR3 DNA is TGCGCCAGCAGTTACGGAGGGCCAGGCACAGATACGCAGTATTTT. Translation: CASSYGGPGTDTQYF.